This record covers a single T cell receptor beta chain. Its antigen is unknown. The CDR3 contains 17 residues. Looked up from germline, CDR1 is KGHSH and CDR2 is LQKENI. V shed 4 bases, J shed 3 bases, and the junction held 7 bases outside the gene matches. These data originate in a study of shared clonotypes between healthy human individuals. Sequenced by immunoSEQ multiplex PCR; TCRdb stores in-frame clones only, minus some. There are over a million clones in the sample; around 78% occur only once, and under 0.8% lies in the top ten. Whole-study results and caveats: In four donors, approximately 5% of naive CD4 clonotypes appeared in common.

The receptor's source is a young man in good health. Some clones in this sample may be carry-over from other donors' samples. Sequencing was done on a sample of memory CD4+ T cells from PBMCs. The subset denotes: CD45RA-negative fraction. The J gene is TRBJ2-2, the V gene TRBV18; the match to TRBD1 covers 11 bases. CDR3 sequence reads: CASSLPGQGAYTGELFF. CDR3 sequence (DNA): TGTGCCAGCTCACTTCCAGGACAGGGGGCGTACACCGGGGAGCTGTTTTTT.